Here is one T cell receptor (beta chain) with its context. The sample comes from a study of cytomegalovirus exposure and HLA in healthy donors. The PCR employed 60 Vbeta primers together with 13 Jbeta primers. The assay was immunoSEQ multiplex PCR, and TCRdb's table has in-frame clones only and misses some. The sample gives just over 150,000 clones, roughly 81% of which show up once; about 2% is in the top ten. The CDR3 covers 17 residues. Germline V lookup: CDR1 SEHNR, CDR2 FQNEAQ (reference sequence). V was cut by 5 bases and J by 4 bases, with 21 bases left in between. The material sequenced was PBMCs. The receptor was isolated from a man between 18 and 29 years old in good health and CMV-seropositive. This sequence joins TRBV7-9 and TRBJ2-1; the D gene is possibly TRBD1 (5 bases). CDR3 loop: CASSRPADTGWYNEQFF. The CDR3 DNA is TGTGCCAGCAGCAGACCCGCTGACACAGGATGGTACAATGAGCAGTTCTTC.